The next 4 T cell receptor beta chains were all read from a single sample in a study of regulatory T cells in long-lasting Graves disease. Through Arm-PCR of CDR3 regions and iRepertoire HTBI primers, TCR beta libraries were built. TCRdb itself ran the multiplex PCR reads through MiXCR, one entry per CDR3 protein. This table has roughly 700,000 distinct CDR3 sequences, around 30% appearing once. Time point of the sample: persistent/refractory GD, antithyroid drugs over 5 years with positive TRAb. RNA extracted from PBMCs served as the sequencing template. The input for sequencing was peripheral blood mononuclear cells (PBMCs), taken when the disease was refractory, from a patient treated with antithyroid drugs. All receptors derive from a female donor with Graves disease.

The chain joins TRBV24-1 to TRBJ1-1; D not certain. The length of the CDR3 is 13 residues. From germline, CDR1 is KGHDR and CDR2 SFDVKD. Trimming cost V 3 bases and J 4 bases, with 8 bases left between them. CDR3 sequence reads: CATSDPGSTEAFF. As DNA, the CDR3 is TGTGCCACCAGTGATCCGGGAAGCACTGAAGCTTTCTTT.

Notes on this clonotype: With a much larger clone just one base away, this may be a read error. The chain employs TRBV28 and TRBJ1-5, with D possibly TRBD1 on 5 matching bases. Germline V gene data show CDR1 as MDHEN and CDR2 as SYDVKM. V dropped 3 bases and J dropped 1 base, with 13 bases sitting between them. This CDR3 has 16 residues. The CDR3: CASSFPIGASNQPQHF. CDR3 coding DNA: TGTGCCAGCAGTTTCCCCATTGGGGCCAGCAATCAGCCCCAGCATTTT.

The chain has TRBV9 and TRBJ1-2; the D gene is possibly TRBD1 (5 bases). V was trimmed by 4 bases and J by 4 bases, leaving 14 bases between them. This CDR3 is built from 14 residues. Germline V gene lookup returns CDR1 SGDLS and CDR2 YYNGEE. The CDR3 reads CASSPTPDSYGYTF. The CDR3 DNA sequence: TGTGCCAGCAGCCCTACCCCTGACAGCTATGGCTACACCTTC.

The V and J genes are TRBV5-8 and TRBJ2-2, with TRBD2 identical over 9 bases. J gave up 1 base and V 0 bases, and 4 bases lay outside the gene matches. This CDR3 has 17 amino acids. The germline CDR1 and CDR2 sequences are SGHTS and YDEGEE. The CDR3 here is CASSLGKLAGNTGELFF. The CDR3 DNA is TGTGCCAGCAGCTTGGGAAAACTAGCGGGGAACACCGGGGAGCTGTTTTTT. Based on the CDR3 plus reference TRBV5-8 and TRBJ2-2, the full variable domain is EAGVTQSPTHLIKTRGQQATLRCSPISGHTSVYWYQQALGLGLQFLLWYDEGEERNRGNFPPRFSGRQFPNYSSELNVNALELEDSALYLCASSLGKLAGNTGELFFGEGSRLTVL.